The sequence of this T cell receptor beta chain was determined in a study of early T cells in non-severe SARS-CoV-2 infection (dated by TCRdb to 2020 to 2022). Regarding the research as a whole: Because TCR sequencing relied on bulk RNA taken from unsorted whole blood, pairing of alpha and beta chains was not possible.

The study was a case-control design nested within a healthcare worker cohort in London, UK, with weekly nasopharyngeal swab PCR tests and blood sampling. Healthcare workers were recruited during the week of the UK lockdown, between 23 and 31 March 2020, and followed weekly for up to roughly 15 weeks. Study-wide findings and limitations: VDJdb matching was skewed toward anti-spike CD8 responses, so virus-specific expansions were likely underestimated and private and CD4 specificities were missed.

This clonotype was counted at least ten times. No antigen is known for it. No qualities accompany the bases; no much larger clone lies one base away. Receptors were amplified or captured by 5' RACE. The instrument given in TCRdb is NextSeq 500. The TCR library protocol attached unique molecular identifiers to individual cDNA molecules to correct for sequencing error and PCR bias. Both TCR alpha and beta chains were sequenced, and tight co-correlation was observed between alpha and beta sequence abundances in each sample. On the study's bioinformatics: V gene, J gene and CDR3 annotation of TCR sequences was performed with Decombinator V4. TCRs were defined as expanded if a significant change between any two time points was detected under a Poisson model with p below 0.0001. TCR abundances were normalised to the total number of TCRs sequenced per sample and expressed as counts per million. VDJdb, accessed on 1 November 2021, was searched for TCRs annotated for CMV, EBV and SARS-CoV-2, and TCRs annotated for more than one antigen were excluded. Through fastp at Q25 and MiXCR, TCRdb rebuilt clones from the public reads, retaining in-frame beta chains. A single entry per CDR3 protein holds the most common genes and DNA from its merged rows. For this entry, the V and J calls and clone size follow TCRdb and not the study's own pipeline. Here the sample has some 71,000 distinct CDR3 sequences; about 9% occur a single time. Together, the top ten hold 5.9% of the sample.

Sample: whole blood. This clonotype was sampled from an adult who was a healthcare worker with PCR-confirmed SARS-CoV-2 infection or an uninfected control (not recorded which).

Here is the DNA: TGTGCCAGTTATGTCGGCTATGGCTACACCTTC. This translates into CASYVGYGYTF. The sequence is built from TRBV19 and TRBJ1-2, with the D gene not clear enough to name. Spanning cysteine to phenylalanine, the CDR3 consists of 11 amino acids. CDR3 DNA is the only sequence kept; it has 33 bases, read in frame from the first base. The germline V gene (reference sequence) gives CDR1 as LNHDA and CDR2 as SQIVND. The germline ends are 8 bases apart after V is trimmed by 8 bases and J by 4 bases.